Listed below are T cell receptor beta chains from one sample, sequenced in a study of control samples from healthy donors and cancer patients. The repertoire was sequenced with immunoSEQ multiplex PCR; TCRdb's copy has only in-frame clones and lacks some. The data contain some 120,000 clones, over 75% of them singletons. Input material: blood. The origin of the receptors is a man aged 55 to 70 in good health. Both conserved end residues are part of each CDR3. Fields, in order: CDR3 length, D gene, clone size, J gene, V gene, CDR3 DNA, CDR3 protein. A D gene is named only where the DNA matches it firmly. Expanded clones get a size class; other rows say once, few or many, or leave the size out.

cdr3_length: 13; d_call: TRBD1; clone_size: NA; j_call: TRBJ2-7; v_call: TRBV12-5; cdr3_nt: TGTGCTAGTGCCCGGACAGGCCCCTACGAGCAGTACTTC; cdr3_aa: CASARTGPYEQYF
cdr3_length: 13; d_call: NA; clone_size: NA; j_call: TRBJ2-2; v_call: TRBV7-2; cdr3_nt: TGTGCCAGCAGCTTAAGTTGGTCCGGGGAGCTGTTTTTT; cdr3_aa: CASSLSWSGELFF
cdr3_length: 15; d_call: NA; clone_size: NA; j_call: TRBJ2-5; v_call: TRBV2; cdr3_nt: TGTGCCAGCCAGGAGGTGGGCCTTAGGACAGAGACCCAGTACTTC; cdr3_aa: CASQEVGLRTETQYF
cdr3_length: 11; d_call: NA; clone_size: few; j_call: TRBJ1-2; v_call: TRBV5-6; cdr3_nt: TGTGCCAGCAGCTCTTACTATGGCTACACCTTC; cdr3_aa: CASSSYYGYTF
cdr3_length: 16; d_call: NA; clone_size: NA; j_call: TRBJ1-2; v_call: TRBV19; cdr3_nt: TGTGCCAGTAGTATATCGGGAAGATCAGCCTCTTATGGCTACACCTTC; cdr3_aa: CASSISGRSASYGYTF
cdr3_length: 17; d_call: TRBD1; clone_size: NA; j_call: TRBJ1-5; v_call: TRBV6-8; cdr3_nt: TGTGCCAGCAGCGACAGGGTTGGCGGATATAGCAATCAGCCCCAGCATTTT; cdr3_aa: CASSDRVGGYSNQPQHF
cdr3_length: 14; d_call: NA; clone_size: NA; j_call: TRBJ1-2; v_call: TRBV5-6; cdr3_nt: TGTGCCAGCAGGTTAAGGGGCGCGGAATATGGCTACACCTTC; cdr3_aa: CASRLRGAEYGYTF
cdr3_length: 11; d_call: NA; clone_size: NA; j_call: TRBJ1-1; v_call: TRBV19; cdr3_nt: TGTGCCAGTAGTATAGGCACTGAAGCTTTCTTT; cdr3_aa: CASSIGTEAFF
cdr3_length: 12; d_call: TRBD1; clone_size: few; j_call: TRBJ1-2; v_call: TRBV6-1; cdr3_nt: TGTGCCAGCAGTGAGCAGGGGGGCGGCTACACCTTC; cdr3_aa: CASSEQGGGYTF
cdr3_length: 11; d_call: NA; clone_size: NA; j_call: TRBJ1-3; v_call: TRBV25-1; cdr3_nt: TGTGCCAGCAGTGATCGGAACACCATATATTTT; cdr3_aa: CASSDRNTIYF
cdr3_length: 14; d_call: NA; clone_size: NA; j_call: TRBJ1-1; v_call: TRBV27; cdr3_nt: TGTGCCAGCAGCCCTAATGAAATGAACACTGAAGCTTTCTTT; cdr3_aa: CASSPNEMNTEAFF
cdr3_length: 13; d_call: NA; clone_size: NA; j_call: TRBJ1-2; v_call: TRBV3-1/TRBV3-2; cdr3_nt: TGTGCCAGCAGCCAAGGAACTGGATATGGCTACACCTTC; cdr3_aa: CASSQGTGYGYTF
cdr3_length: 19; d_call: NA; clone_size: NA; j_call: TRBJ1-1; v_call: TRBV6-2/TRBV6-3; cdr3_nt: TGTGCCAGCAGTTTTCTATTGGGGGGGTTTAGCGGGATGAACACTGAAGCTTTCTTT; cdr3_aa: CASSFLLGGFSGMNTEAFF
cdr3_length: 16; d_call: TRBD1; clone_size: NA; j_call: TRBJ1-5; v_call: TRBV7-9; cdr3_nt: TGTGCCAGCAGCCCACTCGGACAGGGGAATAGTCAGCCCCAGCATTTT; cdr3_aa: CASSPLGQGNSQPQHF
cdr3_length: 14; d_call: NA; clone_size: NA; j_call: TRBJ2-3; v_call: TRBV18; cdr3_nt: TGTGCCAGCTCACTGACAGAGAGCAATCAGCCCCAGTATTTT; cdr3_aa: CASSLTESNQPQYF
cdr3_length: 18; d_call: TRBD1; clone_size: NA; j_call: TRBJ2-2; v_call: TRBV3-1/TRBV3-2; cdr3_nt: TGTGCCAGCAGCTTCGGCCCCCCCCGGACAGGGAACACCGGGGAGCTGTTTTTT; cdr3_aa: CASSFGPPRTGNTGELFF
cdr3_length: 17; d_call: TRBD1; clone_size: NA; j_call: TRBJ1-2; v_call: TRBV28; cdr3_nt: TGTGCCAGCAGCTCAACCAATCCGGGACAGGGGACCCATGGCTACACCTTC; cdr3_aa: CASSSTNPGQGTHGYTF
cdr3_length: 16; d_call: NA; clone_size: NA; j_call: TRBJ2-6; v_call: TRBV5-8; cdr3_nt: TGTGCCAGCAGCTTGGAGGCAGGGTCTGGGGCCAACGTCCTGACTTTC; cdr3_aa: CASSLEAGSGANVLTF
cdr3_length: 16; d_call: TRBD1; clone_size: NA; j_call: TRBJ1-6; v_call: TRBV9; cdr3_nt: TGTGCCAGCAGCGTATTCGACAGGGTCCAAGATTCACCCCTCCACTTT; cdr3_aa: CASSVFDRVQDSPLHF
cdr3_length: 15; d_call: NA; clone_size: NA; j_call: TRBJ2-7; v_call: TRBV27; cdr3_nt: TGTGCCAGCAGCCCTGGACCGCCTCAGATCTACGAGCAGTACTTC; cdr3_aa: CASSPGPPQIYEQYF
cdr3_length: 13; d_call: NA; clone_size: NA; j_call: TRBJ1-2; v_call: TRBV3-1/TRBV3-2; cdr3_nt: TGTGCCAGCAGCCACGGAACGGCGGGGGGCTACACCTTC; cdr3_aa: CASSHGTAGGYTF
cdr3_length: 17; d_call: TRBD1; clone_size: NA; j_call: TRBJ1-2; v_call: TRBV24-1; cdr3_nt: TGTGCCCAAGGTCCCCTGCTGGACAGGGAAGAACTCTATGGCTACACCTTC; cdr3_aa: CAQGPLLDREELYGYTF
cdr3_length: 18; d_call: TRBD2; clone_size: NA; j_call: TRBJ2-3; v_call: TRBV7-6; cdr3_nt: TGTGCCAGCAGCTTAGCGGATCGCGGGGGGGCCAGGACAGATACGCAGTATTTT; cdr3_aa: CASSLADRGGARTDTQYF
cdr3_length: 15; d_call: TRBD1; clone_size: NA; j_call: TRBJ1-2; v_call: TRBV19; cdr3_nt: TGTGCCAGTAGTTCCGACGGACAGGGGACCTATGGCTACACCTTC; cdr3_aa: CASSSDGQGTYGYTF
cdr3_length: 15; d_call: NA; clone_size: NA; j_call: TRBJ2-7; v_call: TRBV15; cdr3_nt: TGTGCCACCAGCAGAGATCCCGGCAGGGTGGACGAGCAGTACTTC; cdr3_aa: CATSRDPGRVDEQYF
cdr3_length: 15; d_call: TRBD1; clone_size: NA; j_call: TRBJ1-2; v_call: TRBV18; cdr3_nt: TGTGCCAGCTCACCACTGCCGGGACAGACCTATGGCTACACCTTC; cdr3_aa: CASSPLPGQTYGYTF
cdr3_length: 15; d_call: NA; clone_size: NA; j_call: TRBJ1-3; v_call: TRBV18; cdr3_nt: TGTGCCAGCTCACCCAGGACTAATTCTGGAAACACCATATATTTT; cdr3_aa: CASSPRTNSGNTIYF
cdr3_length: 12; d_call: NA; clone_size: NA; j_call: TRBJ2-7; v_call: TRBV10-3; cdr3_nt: TGTGCCATCAGTCCAGGGGGGGTTGAGCAGTACTTC; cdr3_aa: CAISPGGVEQYF
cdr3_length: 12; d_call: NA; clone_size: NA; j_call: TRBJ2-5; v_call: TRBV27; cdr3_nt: TGTGCCAGCAGGTCGCTCGGGGAGACCCAGTACTTC; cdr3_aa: CASRSLGETQYF
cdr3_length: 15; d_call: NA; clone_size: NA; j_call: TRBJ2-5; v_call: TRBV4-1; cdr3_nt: TGCGCCAGCAGCCAAGATGGCCGGGTACAAGAGACCCAGTACTTC; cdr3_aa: CASSQDGRVQETQYF
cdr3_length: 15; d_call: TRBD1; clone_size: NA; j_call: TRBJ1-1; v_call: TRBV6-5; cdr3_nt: TGTGCCAGCAGTTACTCTAGGACAGGGTCTAATGAAGCTTTCTTT; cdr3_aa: CASSYSRTGSNEAFF
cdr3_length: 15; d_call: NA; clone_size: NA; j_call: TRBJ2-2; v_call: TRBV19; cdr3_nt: TGTGCCAGTAGTCTGGTAGTCGAGGTCACCGGGGAGCTGTTTTTT; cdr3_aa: CASSLVVEVTGELFF
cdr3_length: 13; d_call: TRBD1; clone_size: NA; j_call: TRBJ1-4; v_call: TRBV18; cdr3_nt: TGTGCCAGCTCAATGGGGACAGACGAAAAACTGTTTTTT; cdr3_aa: CASSMGTDEKLFF
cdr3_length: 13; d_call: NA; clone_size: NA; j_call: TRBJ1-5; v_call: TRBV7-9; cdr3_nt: TGTGCCAGCAGCCCTAGTTTCGGTCAGCCCCAGCATTTT; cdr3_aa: CASSPSFGQPQHF
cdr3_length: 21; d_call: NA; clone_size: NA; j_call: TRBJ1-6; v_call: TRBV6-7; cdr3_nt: TGTGCCAGCAGTTACTCATCCTCGGGCACGATGGCGAGCTCCTATAATTCACCCCTCCACTTT; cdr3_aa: CASSYSSSGTMASSYNSPLHF
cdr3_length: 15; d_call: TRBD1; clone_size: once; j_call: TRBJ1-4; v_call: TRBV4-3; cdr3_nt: TGCGCCAGCAGCCAAGATGGACAGGGGGCGCGTAGACTGTTTTTT; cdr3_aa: CASSQDGQGARRLFF
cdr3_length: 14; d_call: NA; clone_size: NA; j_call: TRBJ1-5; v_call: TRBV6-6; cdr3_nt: TGTGCCAGCAGTTACATAAGTAGCAATCAGCCCCAGCATTTT; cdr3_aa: CASSYISSNQPQHF